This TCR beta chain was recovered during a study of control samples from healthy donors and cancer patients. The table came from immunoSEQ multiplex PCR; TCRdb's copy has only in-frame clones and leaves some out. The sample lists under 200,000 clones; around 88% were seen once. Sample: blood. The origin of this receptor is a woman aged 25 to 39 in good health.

CDR3 sequence (DNA): TGCGCCAGCAGCCATGGGGATCGGGCAGTCGAAAAACTGTTTTTT. Translating it yields CASSHGDRAVEKLFF. This chain joins TRBV4-1 and TRBJ1-4, with D uncertain. Germline CDR1 MGHRA, CDR2 YSYEKL. The CDR3 runs to 15 residues. The V and J ends lost 3 bases and 8 bases respectively, with 16 bases between them.